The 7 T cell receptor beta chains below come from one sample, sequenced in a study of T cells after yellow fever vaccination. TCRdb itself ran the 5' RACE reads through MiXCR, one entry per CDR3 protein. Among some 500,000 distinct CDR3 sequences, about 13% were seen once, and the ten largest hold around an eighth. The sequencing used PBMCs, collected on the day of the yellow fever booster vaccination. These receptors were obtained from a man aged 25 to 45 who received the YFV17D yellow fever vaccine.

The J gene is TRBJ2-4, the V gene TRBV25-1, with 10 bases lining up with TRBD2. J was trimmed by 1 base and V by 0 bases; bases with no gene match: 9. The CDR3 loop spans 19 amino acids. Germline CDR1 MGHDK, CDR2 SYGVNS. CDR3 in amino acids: CASSEYSSGRAGAKNIQYF. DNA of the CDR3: TGTGCCAGCAGTGAATATTCCAGCGGGAGGGCCGGGGCCAAAAACATTCAGTACTTC.

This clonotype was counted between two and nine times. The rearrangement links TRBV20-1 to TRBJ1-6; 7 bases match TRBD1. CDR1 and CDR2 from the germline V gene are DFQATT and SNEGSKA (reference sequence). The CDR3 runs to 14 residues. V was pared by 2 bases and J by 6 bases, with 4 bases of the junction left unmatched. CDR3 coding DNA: TGCAGTGCTAGAAGCGGGACAGTTAATTCACCCCTCCACTTT. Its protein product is CSARSGTVNSPLHF.

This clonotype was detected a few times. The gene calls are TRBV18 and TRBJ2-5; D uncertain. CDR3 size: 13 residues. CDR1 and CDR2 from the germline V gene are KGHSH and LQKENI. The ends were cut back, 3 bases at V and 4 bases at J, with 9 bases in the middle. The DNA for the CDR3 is TGTGCCAGCTCACCCCTATTAGCAGAGACCCAGTACTTC. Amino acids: CASSPLLAETQYF.

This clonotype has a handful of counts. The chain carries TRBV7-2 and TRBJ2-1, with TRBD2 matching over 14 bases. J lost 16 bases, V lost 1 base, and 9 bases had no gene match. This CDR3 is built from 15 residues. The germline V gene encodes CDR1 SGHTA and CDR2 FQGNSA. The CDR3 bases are TGTGCCAGCAGCTTAGTAACGGGACTAGCGGGAGAGATTTTCTTC. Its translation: CASSLVTGLAGEIFF.

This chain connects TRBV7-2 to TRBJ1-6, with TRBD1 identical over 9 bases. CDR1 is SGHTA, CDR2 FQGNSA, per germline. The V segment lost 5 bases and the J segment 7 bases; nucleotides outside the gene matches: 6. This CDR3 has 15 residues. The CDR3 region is CASSPTGQGNSPLHF. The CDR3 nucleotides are TGTGCCAGCAGCCCGACGGGACAGGGAAATTCACCCCTCCACTTT.

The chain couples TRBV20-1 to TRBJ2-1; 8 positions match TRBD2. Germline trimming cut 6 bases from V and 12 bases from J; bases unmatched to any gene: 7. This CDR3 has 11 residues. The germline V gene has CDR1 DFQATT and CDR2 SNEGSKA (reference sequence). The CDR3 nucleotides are TGCAGTGCCAGGCTTGGGACTAGGCAGTTCTTC. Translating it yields CSARLGTRQFF.

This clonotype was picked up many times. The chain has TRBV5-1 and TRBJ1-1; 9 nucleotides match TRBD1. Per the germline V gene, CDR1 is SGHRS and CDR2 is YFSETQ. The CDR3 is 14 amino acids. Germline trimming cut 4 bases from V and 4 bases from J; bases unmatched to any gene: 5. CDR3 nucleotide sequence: TGCGCCAGCAGCGTGTCACAGGGGGCCACTGAAGCTTTCTTT. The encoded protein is CASSVSQGATEAFF. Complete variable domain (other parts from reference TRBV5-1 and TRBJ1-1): KAGVTQTPRYLIKTRGQQVTLSCSPISGHRSVSWYQQTPGQGLQFLFEYFSETQRNKGNFPGRFSGRQFSNSRSEMNVSTLELGDSALYLCASSVSQGATEAFFGQGTRLTVV.